One sample yielded the 2 T cell receptor beta chains listed below, sequenced in a study of post-analysis software for immune sequencing data (dated by TCRdb to between 2015 and 2016). Study-wide findings and limitations: Patients showed significantly higher frequencies than controls for a handful of TRBV segments, among them TRBV5-6, TRBV5-1 and TRBV20-1.

Their recognized antigens are unknown. Library prep was done by PCR. The listed sequencing device is Illumina HiSeq 2500. To reduce PCR and sequencing biases, unique molecular identifiers were built into the TCR beta cDNA libraries. TCRdb trimmed public reads at Q25 via fastp, called clones via MiXCR and kept in-frame beta chains. Every distinct CDR3 protein forms one entry, paired with its most common genes and DNA. The sample contains 700,000 to 900,000 distinct CDR3 sequences, around 46% of them found a single time. The ten largest clones take up 4.9% of the sample. Sequences were obtained from blood. All receptors derive from a girl aged 10-17 years with multiple sclerosis.

This chain links TRBV27 with TRBJ2-1, with TRBD1 as a possible D gene (8 bases). V lost 8 bases to trimming and J lost 3 bases, with 17 bases between them. The CDR3 totals 15 residues. Germline CDR1 reads MNHEY; CDR2 reads SMNVEV (reference sequence). The chain's CDR3 is CASRQGSGNYNEQFF. The CDR3 DNA sequence: TGTGCCAGCCGACAGGGGAGCGGGAACTACAATGAGCAGTTCTTC.

This clonotype was found a few times. The rearrangement joins TRBV7-2 to TRBJ2-7, with 12 nucleotides matching TRBD1. J lost 4 bases, V lost 5 bases, and 9 bases had no gene match. Looked up from germline, CDR1 is SGHTA and CDR2 is FQGNSA. This CDR3 comprises 16 residues. CDR3 sequence (DNA): TGTGCCAGCAGCATCCTTGGGGGACAGGGGGCTTACGAGCAGTACTTC. It specifies CASSILGGQGAYEQYF.